A single sample is the source of the 18 T cell receptor beta chains below, sequenced in a study of blood T cell repertoires in COVID-19. Sequencing used immunoSEQ multiplex PCR; TCRdb keeps in-frame clones, though not all of them. The table has about 280,000 clones, over 75% seen once; the top ten hold about 1%. The sample comprised PBMCs or T cells enriched from blood (not recorded which). Every receptor here comes from a woman under 40 who had recovered from COVID-19.

The chain has TRBV7-9 and TRBJ2-7; 9 nucleotides agree with TRBD2. The germline V gene has CDR1 SEHNR and CDR2 FQNEAQ (reference sequence). The V gene end was trimmed by 3 bases and the J gene end by 2 bases; junction bases not matched to a gene: 14. The CDR3 has 18 residues. The CDR3 DNA follows: TGTGCCAGCAGCTTCTTGGCCCCGGGACTAGCATTTCCCTACGAGCAGTACTTC. It yields the protein CASSFLAPGLAFPYEQYF.

The rearrangement joins TRBV27 to TRBJ2-7, with TRBD2 identical over 7 bases. Germline loops: CDR1 MNHEY, CDR2 SMNVEV (reference sequence). The CDR3 is 13 amino acids. The V segment lost 3 bases and the J segment 9 bases; nucleotides outside the gene matches: 8. CDR3 sequence: CASSFGGTQGQYF. Written as DNA, the CDR3 is TGTGCCAGCAGTTTCGGGGGGACCCAGGGGCAGTACTTC.

The chain has TRBV6-6 and TRBJ1-4, with a weak D call TRBD1 (5 bases). Trimming left V 8 bases short and J 3 bases short, with 22 bases between. Germline CDR1 MNHNY, CDR2 SVGAGI (reference sequence). There are 17 residues in the CDR3. In DNA, the CDR3 is TGTGCCAGCTGTCCAGGGCCGGCTAGTTCGCCTAATGAAAAACTGTTTTTT. Translated: CASCPGPASSPNEKLFF.

In its sample, this clone was seen once. The genes are TRBV4-1 and TRBJ1-5; 9 bases are shared with TRBD1. Germline-derived CDR1 and CDR2 are MGHRA and YSYEKL. This CDR3 is built from 16 residues. V shed 4 bases, J shed 7 bases, and the junction held 11 bases outside the gene matches. The CDR3 DNA sequence: TGCGCCAGCAGCCTAAATGTACAGGGGGCTCAGCAGCCCCAGCATTTT. It translates to CASSLNVQGAQQPQHF.

The rearrangement joins TRBV2 to TRBJ2-7; TRBD2 aligns across 8 bases. Losses at the gene ends were 7 bases for V and 2 bases for J; bases not matched to a gene: 7. The CDR3 sequence is 14 residues long. The germline V gene encodes CDR1 SNHLY and CDR2 FYNNEI. CDR3 nucleotides: TGTGCCAGCAAACGGGGGGGTCCTACCTACGAGCAGTACTTC. Amino acid sequence: CASKRGGPTYEQYF.

This clone was counted a few times. The V call is TRBV30, the J call TRBJ1-5; D not certain. The V gene's germline CDR1 is GTSNPN and CDR2 SVGIG (reference sequence). The ends were cut back, 2 bases at V and 6 bases at J, with 8 bases in the middle. The CDR3 has 12 amino acids. The CDR3 region has the DNA TGTGCCTGGAGTCCCGGGGTTCAGCCCCAGCATTTT. Encoded protein: CAWSPGVQPQHF.

This chain connects TRBV6-2 or TRBV6-3 to TRBJ2-3; 10 bases line up with TRBD2. CDR1 is MNHEY and CDR2 is SVGEGT in the germline V gene. The CDR3 loop spans 14 amino acids. J gave up 6 bases and V 2 bases, and 2 bases lay outside the gene matches. The CDR3 loop reads CASSYVSGRDTQYF. In DNA, the CDR3 is TGTGCCAGCAGTTACGTTAGCGGGAGGGATACGCAGTATTTT.

V is TRBV19 and J is TRBJ1-1; no clear D gene. Germline CDR1 and CDR2: LNHDA and SQIVND (reference sequence). CDR3 length: 12 amino acids. V shed 2 bases and J shed 5 bases, with 6 bases lying between them. CDR3 in amino acids: CASSIPPTEAFF. The CDR3, as DNA: TGTGCCAGTAGTATACCCCCAACTGAAGCTTTCTTT.

The J gene is TRBJ2-3, the V gene TRBV30; tentative D call: TRBD2 (5 bases). Germline V gene sequence: CDR1 GTSNPN, CDR2 SVGIG (reference sequence). The CDR3 is 14 amino acids. The V gene lost 4 bases and the J gene lost 6 bases, with 17 bases spanning the gap. Here the CDR3 DNA reads TGTGCCTGGACCTCGGGATTTAGCTTCGATACGCAGTATTTT. It encodes CAWTSGFSFDTQYF.

V usage is TRBV29-1 and J usage is TRBJ1-2, with D maybe TRBD1 (5 bases). The V gene lost 7 bases and the J gene lost 0 bases, with 21 bases spanning the gap. The CDR3 is 16 residues long. The germline V gene encodes CDR1 SQVTM and CDR2 ANQGSEA. DNA of the CDR3: TGCAGCGGAACGGTCTGGGCATCAGGGCCTAACTATGGCTACACCTTC. Its translation: CSGTVWASGPNYGYTF.

This clone appeared a single time. The rearrangement uses TRBV6-1 and TRBJ2-1; 7 bases align to TRBD1. Germline V gene lookup returns CDR1 MNHNS and CDR2 SASEGT. J gave up 6 bases and V 3 bases, and 11 bases lay outside the gene matches. The CDR3 loop spans 16 amino acids. CDR3 nucleotides: TGTGCCAGCAGTGAGCCAACAGGGGCGCGGTCCAATGAGCAGTTCTTC. It is translated as CASSEPTGARSNEQFF.

The rearrangement joins TRBV4-1 to TRBJ1-2; the D is unclear. Trimming left V 3 bases short and J 3 bases short, with 11 bases between. Germline V gene lookup returns CDR1 MGHRA and CDR2 YSYEKL. The CDR3 length is 14 residues. The CDR3 spells CASSHLVRDYGYTF. The CDR3 DNA is TGCGCCAGCAGCCACCTAGTCCGTGACTATGGCTACACCTTC.

This chain connects TRBV18 to TRBJ2-3; D possibly corresponds to TRBD2 (6 bases). V dropped 1 base and J dropped 0 bases, with 20 bases sitting between them. This CDR3 spans 19 amino acids. Germline CDR1 is KGHSH and CDR2 is LQKENI. CDR3 sequence (DNA): TGTGCCAGCTCACCACTGCCTTACGGGCTAGCGACTAGCACAGATACGCAGTATTTT. Amino acids: CASSPLPYGLATSTDTQYF.

The rearrangement links TRBV19 to TRBJ2-5; 9 nucleotides align to TRBD1. The V segment lost 3 bases and the J segment 5 bases; nucleotides outside the gene matches: 4. The CDR3 totals 14 residues. Germline lookup yields CDR1 LNHDA and CDR2 SQIVND (reference sequence). The chain's CDR3 is CASSIGTGRETQYF. As DNA, the CDR3 is TGTGCCAGTAGTATTGGGACAGGGAGGGAGACCCAGTACTTC.

The genes are TRBV28 and TRBJ2-5; 10 nucleotides agree with TRBD2. Germline-derived CDR1 and CDR2 are MDHEN and SYDVKM. Losses at the gene ends were 2 bases for V and 3 bases for J; bases not matched to a gene: 6. The CDR3 sequence is 16 residues long. The CDR3 DNA sequence: TGTGCCAGCAGTTTAGTAGCGGGAGGCGGGGAAGAGACCCAGTACTTC. Residues: CASSLVAGGGEETQYF. The complete variable domain, with remaining parts taken from reference TRBV28 and TRBJ2-5, reads DVKVTQSSRYLVKRTGEKVFLECVQDMDHENMFWYRQDPGLGLRLIYFSYDVKMKEKGDIPEGYSVSREKKERFSLILESASTNQTSMYLCASSLVAGGGEETQYFGPGTRLLVL.

This rearrangement joins TRBV10-1 to TRBJ1-2; no clear D gene. Germline V gene data show CDR1 as WNHNN and CDR2 as SYGVQD (reference sequence). Trimming took 6 bases from V and 3 from J, leaving 11 bases between them. This CDR3 spans 13 amino acids. CDR3 region: CASSETVDYGYTF. The CDR3 coding sequence is TGCGCCAGCAGCGAAACAGTCGACTATGGCTACACCTTC.

This clone is a singleton in its sample. The chain recombines TRBV9 with TRBJ2-2; 7 nucleotides align to TRBD1. Germline trimming cut 0 bases from V and 8 bases from J; bases unmatched to any gene: 7. The CDR3 loop spans 15 amino acids. Per germline, CDR1 SGDLS and CDR2 YYNGEE. CDR3 sequence: CASSVANRGLGELFF. The CDR3 DNA reads as TGTGCCAGCAGCGTAGCTAACAGGGGTTTAGGGGAGCTGTTTTTT. The whole variable domain, filled in from reference TRBV9 and TRBJ2-2, reads DSGVTQTPKHLITATGQRVTLRCSPRSGDLSVYWYQQSLDQGLQFLIQYYNGEERAKGNILERFSAQQFPDLHSELNLSSLELGDSALYFCASSVANRGLGELFFGEGSRLTVL.

V is TRBV20-1 and J is TRBJ2-3, with 10 bases fitting TRBD2. Germline V CDR1 and CDR2: DFQATT, SNEGSKA (reference sequence). V lost 3 bases to trimming and J lost 1 base; unmatched junction nucleotides: 4. The CDR3 spans 15 residues. The CDR3 bases are TGCAGTGCTAGTAAGCGGGGGGGTGGCACAGATACGCAGTATTTT. Residues: CSASKRGGGTDTQYF.